The 12 T cell receptor beta chains listed next were all sequenced from one sample in a study of cytomegalovirus exposure and HLA in healthy donors. It was with 60 Vbeta and 13 Jbeta primers that the PCR ran. The assay was immunoSEQ multiplex PCR, and TCRdb's table has in-frame clones only and misses some. The top ten clones hold 12% of a sample with around 67,000 clones, around 87% of them seen once. Sample: PBMCs. The receptors come from a woman aged 25 to 39 in good health and CMV-seropositive.

CDR3 sequence (DNA): TGTGCCAGCAGTTACACCTGGACAGGGGGATGGAACACCATATATTTT. Its translation is CASSYTWTGGWNTIYF. The rearrangement joins TRBV6-5 to TRBJ1-3; 10 bases are shared with TRBD1. V trimming: 2 bases; J trimming: 7 bases; junction bases outside the gene matches: 8. Germline V gene lookup returns CDR1 MNHEY and CDR2 SVGAGI. This CDR3 spans 16 amino acids.

The CDR3: CASSATVYNEQFF. The CDR3 bases are TGTGCCAGCAGTGCGACAGTTTACAATGAGCAGTTCTTC. V usage is TRBV27 and J usage is TRBJ2-1, with D possibly TRBD1 on 5 matching bases. The germline V gene encodes CDR1 MNHEY and CDR2 SMNVEV (reference sequence). With 5 bases removed from V and 4 bases from J, the gap between germline ends came to 9 bases. CDR3 size: 13 residues.

This chain links TRBV6-6 with TRBJ1-5; a possible D gene is TRBD1 (5 bases). The V end lost 4 bases, the J end lost 4 bases, and 11 bases lay between the germline ends. Looked up from germline, CDR1 is MNHNY and CDR2 is SVGAGI (reference sequence). The CDR3 covers 14 residues. CDR3 bases: TGTGCCAGCAGTTTTGGGGCCCTAAATCAGCCCCAGCATTTT. Translated: CASSFGALNQPQHF.

This clone was seen just once. The V and J genes are TRBV7-9 and TRBJ1-2; 11 positions agree with TRBD1. The CDR3 is 15 amino acids. V trimming: 3 bases; J trimming: 8 bases; junction bases outside the gene matches: 8. From germline, CDR1 is SEHNR and CDR2 FQNEAQ (reference sequence). The CDR3 DNA reads as TGTGCCAGCAGCTTTGACCGGACAGGGGGCATCGGCTACACCTTC. It translates to CASSFDRTGGIGYTF.

The chain is built from TRBV27 and TRBJ2-7; 7 bases align to TRBD2. V was clipped by 3 bases and J by 0 bases; unmatched bases: 5. Germline CDR1 MNHEY, CDR2 SMNVEV (reference sequence). This CDR3 has 15 residues. CDR3 sequence (DNA): TGTGCCAGCAGTTTGTGGCTAGCGGCCTCCTACGAGCAGTACTTC. Translating gives CASSLWLAASYEQYF.

This chain joins TRBV27 and TRBJ2-7; D is uncertain. The CDR3 extends over 17 amino acids. Germline CDR1 MNHEY, CDR2 SMNVEV (reference sequence). Trimming left V 5 bases short and J 2 bases short, with 22 bases between. CDR3 coding DNA: TGTGCCAGCAGTCCTCAACCTGCTGGTAGCCTAACCTACGAGCAGTACTTC. Its protein product is CASSPQPAGSLTYEQYF.

This chain connects TRBV2 to TRBJ2-3, with TRBD1 matching over 11 bases. The germline CDR1 and CDR2 sequences are SNHLY and FYNNEI. V gave up 9 bases and J gave up 4 bases; unmatched junction bases: 3. This CDR3 is built from 13 residues. CDR3 in DNA: TGTGCCAGTTGGACAGGGGGCCCAGATACGCAGTATTTT. This sequence encodes CASWTGGPDTQYF.

This clone was found a few times. V usage is TRBV9 and J usage is TRBJ2-6, with a tentative D call TRBD1 (6 bases). Trimming removed 2 bases from V and 4 bases from J, with 16 bases in between. Per germline, CDR1 SGDLS and CDR2 YYNGEE. The CDR3 length is 17 residues. Written as DNA, the CDR3 is TGTGCCAGCAGCGTCGGACAGACTCCTCCCGGGGCCAACGTCCTGACTTTC. Encoded protein: CASSVGQTPPGANVLTF. Complete variable domain (other parts from reference TRBV9 and TRBJ2-6): DSGVTQTPKHLITATGQRVTLRCSPRSGDLSVYWYQQSLDQGLQFLIQYYNGEERAKGNILERFSAQQFPDLHSELNLSSLELGDSALYFCASSVGQTPPGANVLTFGAGSRLTVL.

The chain joins TRBV19 to TRBJ1-5; no clear D gene. Trimming stripped 8 bases from V and 0 bases from J, with 5 bases between. Germline V CDR1 and CDR2: LNHDA, SQIVND (reference sequence). The CDR3 has 12 amino acids. CDR3 amino acids: CASCYSNQPQHF. CDR3 sequence (DNA): TGTGCCAGTTGTTATAGCAATCAGCCCCAGCATTTT.

The CDR3 sequence: CASSSGLAGSTDTQYF. The CDR3 coding sequence is TGTGCCAGCAGCAGCGGACTAGCGGGGAGCACAGATACGCAGTATTTT. The chain couples TRBV6-6 to TRBJ2-3, with 12 bases aligning to TRBD2. Germline trimming cut 6 bases from V and 0 bases from J; bases unmatched to any gene: 4. Germline CDR1 reads MNHNY; CDR2 reads SVGAGI (reference sequence). The CDR3 contains 16 residues.

In the case of this clone: Its ends do not fully match the called genes, so a read error is possible. At the DNA level, this CDR3 is encoded by other sequences in the same sample as well. V gene TRBV5-8 combines with J gene TRBJ2-1, with 8 bases that match TRBD2. The CDR3 covers 15 residues. From germline, CDR1 is SGHTS and CDR2 YDEGEE. CDR3 coding DNA: TGTGCCAGCAGCCAGCGGGAGCTGCGGTCCAATGAGCAATTCTTC. Translation: CASSQRELRSNEQFF.

The chain links TRBV28 to TRBJ2-7; a weak D match, TRBD2 (6 bases). Trimming took off 10 bases at V and 4 bases at J, with 14 bases between the two ends. Germline-derived CDR1 and CDR2 are MDHEN and SYDVKM. This CDR3 comprises 12 residues. CDR3 amino acids: CATGTSFYEQYF. As DNA, the CDR3 is TGTGCCACTGGGACTTCGTTTTACGAGCAGTACTTC.